Below are 29 T cell receptor beta chains sequenced from a single sample in a study of metastatic and nonmetastatic thyroid tumors. Thyroid surgery had not been preceded by any treatment in any patient. Via MiXCR, TCRdb re-called the PCR reads. The table shows 5,500 to 8,000 clones, with roughly a third occurring only once. Sequencing was performed on tumor tissue. These receptors originate from a female donor with papillary thyroid cancer or a benign thyroid nodule (not recorded which). Some clones in this sample may be carry-over from other donors' samples.

J is TRBJ2-7 and V is TRBV6-1, with TRBD2 matching over 8 bases. This CDR3 contains 18 residues. Germline trimming cut 0 bases from V and 2 bases from J; bases unmatched to any gene: 12. Looked up from germline, CDR1 is MNHNS and CDR2 is SASEGT. CDR3 sequence: CASSEALWLGTRAYEQYF. The CDR3, as DNA: TGTGCCAGCAGTGAAGCGCTTTGGCTCGGGACTAGGGCCTACGAGCAGTACTTC.

This clone was observed at least ten times. The chain has TRBV5-6 and TRBJ1-5; 8 nucleotides match TRBD1. Unmatched junction bases numbered 16, after V lost 4 bases and J lost 4 bases. This CDR3 region has 18 residues. The germline gives CDR1 SGHDT, CDR2 YYEEEE. CDR3 region: CASSRQGAQVGRNQPQHF. In DNA form, the CDR3 reads TGTGCCAGCAGCAGGCAGGGGGCCCAGGTGGGGCGAAATCAGCCCCAGCATTTT. The full variable domain, in which reference TRBV5-6 and TRBJ1-5 provide the parts outside the CDR3, is DAGVTQSPTHLIKTRGQQVTLRCSPKSGHDTVSWYQQALGQGPQFIFQYYEEEERQRGNFPDRFSGHQFPNYSSELNVNALLLGDSALYLCASSRQGAQVGRNQPQHFGDGTRLSIL.

The chain has TRBV7-2 and TRBJ2-7, with D possibly being TRBD2 (6 bases). Germline V gene lookup returns CDR1 SGHTA and CDR2 FQGNSA. The CDR3 has 13 residues. The V gene lost 7 bases and the J gene lost 3 bases, with 13 bases spanning the gap. The CDR3 reads CASNPPSVYEQYF. The CDR3 coding sequence is TGTGCCAGCAACCCCCCTAGCGTCTACGAGCAGTACTTC. The full variable domain, rest sourced from reference TRBV7-2 and TRBJ2-7, is GAGVSQSPSNKVTEKGKDVELRCDPISGHTALYWYRQSLGQGLEFLIYFQGNSAPDKSGLPSDRFSAERTGGSVSTLTIQRTQQEDSAVYLCASNPPSVYEQYFGPGTRLTVT.

This clone has only one observation. The CDR3 sequence is CASSLVGLSGYYEQYF. The DNA for the CDR3 is TGTGCCAGCAGCTTGGTCGGACTATCCGGATACTACGAGCAGTACTTC. V usage is TRBV11-1 and J usage is TRBJ2-7; the D gene is possibly TRBD2 (6 bases). Per the germline V gene, CDR1 is SGHAT and CDR2 is FQDESV (reference sequence). Trimming left V 3 bases short and J 3 bases short, with 18 bases between. This CDR3 has 16 residues.

V is TRBV7-3 and J is TRBJ2-5; either TRBD1 or TRBD2 may supply D (5 bases each). Germline loops: CDR1 SGHTA, CDR2 FQGTGA. Trimming cost V 2 bases and J 5 bases, with 12 bases left between them. The CDR3 runs 14 residues. This CDR3 is CASSLDQGGETQYF. The CDR3 DNA reads TGTGCCAGCAGCTTAGATCAGGGCGGGGAGACCCAGTACTTC.

The gene calls are TRBV20-1 and TRBJ2-7; D is uncertain. The CDR3 is made up of 13 amino acids. Germline CDR1 is DFQATT and CDR2 is SNEGSKA (reference sequence). Trimming shortened V by 6 bases and J by 0 bases, and 12 bases separated the two germline ends. This CDR3 is CSATQGYSYEQYF. DNA of the CDR3: TGCAGTGCGACACAAGGGTACTCCTACGAGCAGTACTTC.

The chain links TRBV20-1 to TRBJ2-7; possibly TRBD2 for D (6 bases). The CDR3 has 12 residues. V was shortened by 1 base and J by 6 bases, with 10 bases between the two germline ends. Germline assignment: CDR1 DFQATT and CDR2 SNEGSKA (reference sequence). In DNA form, the CDR3 reads TGCAGTGCTAGAGCCCGGAGGGTCGAGCAGTACTTC. This gives the protein CSARARRVEQYF.

About this clone itself: One end of the junction does not line up with germline, which may come from a read error. The rearrangement joins TRBV20-1 to TRBJ2-7; D unresolved. From germline, CDR1 is DFQATT and CDR2 SNEGSKA (reference sequence). The CDR3 sequence is 13 residues long. The CDR3, as DNA: TGCCGTGCGACACAAGGGTACTCCTACGAGCAGTACTTC. This sequence encodes CRATQGYSYEQYF.

In DNA, the CDR3 is TGTGCCAGCAGCCCCCCAACGTGGGGAAAAGACTATGGCTACACCTTC. It encodes CASSPPTWGKDYGYTF. The chain uses TRBV11-3 and TRBJ1-2, with unresolved D. The germline gives CDR1 SGHNT, CDR2 YENEEA. V lost 5 bases, J lost 3 bases, and 19 bases lay in between. The CDR3 has 16 residues.

This clone is judged medium-sized. The sample has other DNA sequences that encode this CDR3 too. The J gene is TRBJ2-1, the V gene TRBV27; TRBD2 might be the D (5 bases). The length of the CDR3 is 14 residues. Per germline, CDR1 MNHEY and CDR2 SMNVEV (reference sequence). Between the trimmed V and J ends, which lost 7 bases and 10 bases, there was a span of 20 bases. The CDR3 here is CASTVIASSPEQFF. DNA for the CDR3: TGTGCCAGCACGGTGATAGCGTCTTCCCCGGAGCAGTTCTTC.

V gene TRBV12-3 or TRBV12-4 combines with J gene TRBJ2-7, with 7 positions matching TRBD2. This CDR3 region has 16 residues. With V trimmed by 6 bases and J by 5 bases, 16 bases remained unmatched. The CDR3 sequence: CASSTGLGQSGNEQYF. In DNA, the CDR3 is TGTGCCAGCAGCACAGGCCTAGGGCAGAGCGGGAACGAGCAGTACTTC.

Only a few counts were recorded for this clone. This sequence joins TRBV28 and TRBJ2-7; perhaps D is TRBD1 or TRBD2 (5 bases each). Trimming removed 6 bases from V and 5 bases from J, with 14 bases in between. The germline V gene encodes CDR1 MDHEN and CDR2 SYDVKM. The length of the CDR3 is 13 residues. CDR3 in DNA: TGTGCCAGCAGCAGTCCAGGGAGCGACGAGCAGTACTTC. It yields the protein CASSSPGSDEQYF. Using reference TRBV28 and TRBJ2-7 for the parts outside the CDR3, the full variable domain is DVKVTQSSRYLVKRTGEKVFLECVQDMDHENMFWYRQDPGLGLRLIYFSYDVKMKEKGDIPEGYSVSREKKERFSLILESASTNQTSMYLCASSSPGSDEQYFGPGTRLTVT.

This clone was recorded many times. A much larger clone is a single base away; this may be a read error. This CDR3 is also generated by other DNA sequences in the sample. The chain recombines TRBV28 with TRBJ1-5; D is undetermined. From germline, CDR1 is MDHEN and CDR2 SYDVKM. This CDR3 has 13 amino acids. The CDR3 coding sequence is TGTGCCAGCAGTTTACTAGCGGGTCAGCCCCAGCATTTC. It yields the protein CASSLLAGQPQHF.

This clone was recorded many times. This sequence joins TRBV7-6 and TRBJ2-5; the D is unclear. The ends were cut back, 1 base at V and 2 bases at J, with 11 bases in the middle. This CDR3 is built from 15 residues. Germline V gives CDR1 SGHVS, CDR2 FNYEAQ. CDR3 nucleotides: TGTGCCAGCAGCTTAGAACCAGGACGACAAGAGACCCAGTACTTC. Its protein is CASSLEPGRQETQYF.

By its share, this clone is medium-sized (0.01 to 0.1%). The V call is TRBV2, the J call TRBJ2-7; 11 nucleotides line up with TRBD2. Trimming removed 3 bases from V and 2 bases from J; junction bases left unmatched: 3. Germline assignment: CDR1 SNHLY and CDR2 FYNNEI. The CDR3 loop spans 15 amino acids. CDR3 sequence (DNA): TGTGCCAGCAGTGAGACTAGCGGGAAAACCTACGAGCAGTACTTC. Translated: CASSETSGKTYEQYF.

This clone was picked up a small number of times. The V call is TRBV12-3 or TRBV12-4, the J call TRBJ2-7; TRBD2 might be the D (5 bases). The CDR3 has 17 residues. V lost 9 bases and J lost 2, with 26 bases in between. Written as DNA, the CDR3 is TGTGCCAGTAGCCCCCCTCTGGGGAGAGCGGTAACCTACGAGCAGTACTTC. This sequence encodes CASSPPLGRAVTYEQYF.

Here the CDR3 reads CSAGPSGSDEQYF. The CDR3 DNA sequence: TGCAGTGCTGGACCTAGCGGGAGTGACGAGCAGTACTTC. V gene TRBV20-1 combines with J gene TRBJ2-7; 10 bases fit TRBD2. The V and J ends lost 5 bases and 5 bases, in that order; junction bases with no gene match: 6. The CDR3 contains 13 residues. Germline-derived CDR1 and CDR2 are DFQATT and SNEGSKA (reference sequence).

By proportion, this clone is large. This sequence joins TRBV19 and TRBJ2-2; D might be TRBD1 or TRBD2, each matching 6 bases. The V gene's germline CDR1 is LNHDA and CDR2 SQIVND (reference sequence). CDR3 size: 12 residues. V was shortened by 7 bases and J by 9 bases, with 12 bases between the two germline ends. The CDR3 sequence is CASIRGPRELFF. In DNA form, the CDR3 reads TGTGCCAGTATCCGGGGGCCCCGGGAGCTGTTTTTT.

This clone has only a few counts. The chain joins TRBV12-3 or TRBV12-4 to TRBJ2-7; D gene unclear. Trimming cost V 6 bases and J 5 bases, with 17 bases left between them. This CDR3 has 14 residues. CDR3 sequence: CASSGRSLDDEQYF. The CDR3 coding sequence is TGTGCCAGCAGCGGTAGGAGCCTGGACGACGAGCAGTACTTC.

The V and J genes are TRBV9 and TRBJ2-1; no definite D call. Germline CDR1 SGDLS, CDR2 YYNGEE. This CDR3 is built from 15 residues. V lost 0 bases and J lost 6, with 13 bases in between. DNA of the CDR3: TGTGCCAGCAGCGTAGGTTCTACCGGAACCAATGAGCAGTTCTTC. Amino acids: CASSVGSTGTNEQFF.

V usage is TRBV6-1 and J usage is TRBJ2-7; 14 bases line up with TRBD2. Germline CDR1 MNHNS, CDR2 SASEGT. With 8 bases clipped from V and 7 bases from J, the junction kept 10 bases outside the gene matches. The CDR3 contains 15 residues. Here the CDR3 DNA reads TGTGCCAGCGGAGGACTAGCGGGAGGTACGGGAGAGCAGTACTTC. Translation: CASGGLAGGTGEQYF.

The rearrangement links TRBV5-5 to TRBJ1-4; D ambiguous. Germline V CDR1 and CDR2: SGHKS, YYEKEE (reference sequence). Trimming stripped 2 bases from V and 1 base from J, with 12 bases between. This CDR3 has 16 residues. The CDR3 DNA is TGTGCCAGCAGCTTTGACCCATTGGGAACTAATGAAAAACTGTTTTTT. It codes for CASSFDPLGTNEKLFF.

The chain is built from TRBV7-3 and TRBJ1-1; D is undetermined. Trimming removed 4 bases from V and 3 bases from J, with 9 bases in between. CDR3 length: 13 amino acids. Germline CDR1 reads SGHTA; CDR2 reads FQGTGA. CDR3 coding DNA: TGTGCCAGCAGCTCTGACAAGCACACTGAAGCTTTCTTT. This sequence encodes CASSSDKHTEAFF. The full variable domain, completed using reference TRBV7-3 and TRBJ1-1, is GAGVSQTPSNKVTEKGKYVELRCDPISGHTALYWYRQSLGQGPEFLIYFQGTGAADDSGLPNDRFFAVRPEGSVSTLKIQRTERGDSAVYLCASSSDKHTEAFFGQGTRLTVV.

V and J are TRBV3-1 and TRBJ2-2, with no clear D. CDR3 length equals 17 residues. Germline lookup yields CDR1 LGHDT and CDR2 YNNKEL (reference sequence). Trimming stripped 4 bases from V and 0 bases from J, with 15 bases between. The CDR3 DNA follows: TGTGCCAGCAGCCCACGTCCACCGGGTACGAACACCGGGGAGCTGTTTTTT. Translating gives CASSPRPPGTNTGELFF.

CDR3 DNA sequence: TGTGCCAGCAGTGAAGCTAGCGGGGGGTGGGATGAGCAGTTCTTC. It yields the protein CASSEASGGWDEQFF. The chain uses TRBV6-1 and TRBJ2-1; TRBD2 agrees at 10 bases. Germline V gene data show CDR1 as MNHNS and CDR2 as SASEGT. V shed 0 bases and J 8 bases; nucleotides not matched to a gene: 4. The CDR3 is 15 amino acids.

The chain has TRBV6-1 and TRBJ2-1, with D perhaps assigned TRBD1 or TRBD2 (5 bases each). The CDR3 is 18 amino acids. CDR1 is MNHNS and CDR2 is SASEGT in the germline V gene. Trimming pared 2 bases from V and 4 bases from J, leaving 21 bases between. CDR3 coding DNA: TGTGCCAGCAGTGAATTCAGGCAGGGACGGGGAGCTTACAATGAGCAGTTCTTC. Its protein product is CASSEFRQGRGAYNEQFF.

On this clone: Compared with germline, one end of the junction differs, possibly owing to a read error. The chain has TRBV6-1 and TRBJ1-2; D is perhaps TRBD1 (5 bases). Looked up from germline, CDR1 is MNHNS and CDR2 is SASEGT. The CDR3 loop spans 17 amino acids. CDR3 region: CTTRVRITQGVGYVYTF. Written as DNA, the CDR3 is TGTACCACCCGCGTGCGAATCACTCAGGGAGTCGGCTATGTCTACACCTTC.

The chain recombines TRBV4-2 with TRBJ1-5, with TRBD1 matching over 8 bases. Germline-derived CDR1 and CDR2 are LGHNA and YNFKEQ. The CDR3 length is 15 residues. With 4 bases clipped from V and 3 bases from J, the junction kept 5 bases outside the gene matches. This chain's CDR3 is CASSRDRGDNQPQHF. DNA of the CDR3: TGTGCCAGCAGCCGCGACAGGGGCGACAATCAGCCCCAGCATTTT.

By frequency in the sample, this clone is large (0.1 to 1%). V usage is TRBV9 and J usage is TRBJ2-7; D is perhaps TRBD1 (6 bases). V was clipped by 0 bases and J by 6 bases, with 13 bases between them. The CDR3 length is 14 residues. The germline V gene has CDR1 SGDLS and CDR2 YYNGEE. The CDR3 protein is CASSVGTDWGEQYF. The CDR3 coding sequence is TGTGCCAGCAGCGTAGGGACAGATTGGGGCGAGCAGTACTTC.